A single sample is the source of the 6 T cell receptor beta chains below, sequenced in a study of blood T cell repertoires in COVID-19. TCRdb's copy holds only in-frame clones and misses some; the assay was immunoSEQ multiplex PCR. This table has 300,000 to 450,000 clones, 80% to 90% appearing once. The sample consisted of peripheral blood. All receptors derive from a woman aged 55-75 years with COVID-19, enrolled during active disease.

A single count supports this clone. The chain recombines TRBV5-1 with TRBJ1-2, with TRBD1 identical over 7 bases. CDR1 and CDR2 from the germline V gene are SGHRS and YFSETQ. This CDR3 spans 15 amino acids. The junction had 8 bases not matched to a gene; V was cut back by 4 bases and J by 2 bases. CDR3 DNA: TGCGCCAGCAGCAATAAAACAGGGGCGAACTATGGCTACACCTTC. Its protein is CASSNKTGANYGYTF.

The gene calls are TRBV2 and TRBJ1-2; TRBD1 matches 10 bases. The germline V gene has CDR1 SNHLY and CDR2 FYNNEI. The length of the CDR3 is 15 residues. J gave up 4 bases and V 6 bases, and 8 bases lay outside the gene matches. As DNA, the CDR3 is TGTGCCAGCAGAGCCGGGACAGGGGCGGGCTATGGCTACACCTTC. Its protein product is CASRAGTGAGYGYTF. Together with reference TRBV2 and TRBJ1-2, the CDR3 gives the full variable domain: EPEVTQTPSHQVTQMGQEVILRCVPISNHLYFYWYRQILGQKVEFLVSFYNNEISEKSEIFDDQFSVERPDGSNFTLKIRSTKLEDSAMYFCASRAGTGAGYGYTFGSGTRLTVV.

In this sample, this clone turned up a few times. The chain recombines TRBV18 with TRBJ2-7; 7 bases are shared with TRBD1. The CDR3 contains 15 residues. The ends lost 3 bases at V and 2 bases at J; junction bases unmatched: 7. The germline CDR1 and CDR2 sequences are KGHSH and LQKENI. The CDR3 sequence is CASSPGTEIPYEQYF. The DNA for the CDR3 is TGTGCCAGCTCACCCGGGACAGAAATCCCCTACGAGCAGTACTTC.

J is TRBJ1-5 and V is TRBV16, with unresolved D. CDR1 is KGHSY, CDR2 FQNENV, per germline. V shed 0 bases and J shed 5 bases, with 11 bases lying between them. The CDR3 consists of 15 residues. The CDR3 nucleotides are TGTGCCAGCAGCCAATCTGGCTATGGAGATCAGCCCCAGCATTTT. Translation gives CASSQSGYGDQPQHF.

J is TRBJ2-7 and V is TRBV29-1; TRBD2 might be the D (6 bases). V dropped 4 bases and J dropped 1 base, with 8 bases sitting between them. The CDR3 covers 12 residues. Germline CDR1 is SQVTM and CDR2 is ANQGSEA. This chain's CDR3 is CSVAGTSYEQYF. In DNA form, the CDR3 reads TGCAGCGTTGCGGGGACTTCCTACGAGCAGTACTTC.

The chain uses TRBV19 and TRBJ2-1; D unresolved. Germline CDR1 reads LNHDA; CDR2 reads SQIVND (reference sequence). CDR3 length: 15 residues. The V end was cut by 3 bases, the J end by 8 bases, with 17 bases between. In nucleotides, the CDR3 is TGTGCCAGTAGTATTGGGTCAGGAAAACTCTATGAGCAGTTCTTC. Translated, it gives CASSIGSGKLYEQFF.